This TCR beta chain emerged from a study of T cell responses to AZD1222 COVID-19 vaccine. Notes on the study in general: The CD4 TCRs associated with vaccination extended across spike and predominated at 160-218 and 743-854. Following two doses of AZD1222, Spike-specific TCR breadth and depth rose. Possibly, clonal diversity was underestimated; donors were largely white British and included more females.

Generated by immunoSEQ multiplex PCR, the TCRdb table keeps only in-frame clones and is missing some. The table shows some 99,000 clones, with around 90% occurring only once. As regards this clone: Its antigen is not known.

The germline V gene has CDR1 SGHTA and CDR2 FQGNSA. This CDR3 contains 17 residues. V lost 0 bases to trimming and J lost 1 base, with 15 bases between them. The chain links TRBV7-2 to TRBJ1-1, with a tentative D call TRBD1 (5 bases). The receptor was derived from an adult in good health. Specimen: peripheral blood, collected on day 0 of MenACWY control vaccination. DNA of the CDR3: TGTGCCAGCAGCTTAGCAAATCTGGGGCAGGGGAACACTGAAGCTTTCTTT. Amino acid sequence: CASSLANLGQGNTEAFF.